This T cell receptor beta chain was sequenced during a study of cytomegalovirus exposure and HLA in healthy donors. V lost 3 bases and J 4 bases, leaving 10 bases between the germline ends. Germline CDR1 and CDR2: KGHSH and LQKENI. CDR3 length: 14 amino acids. In the PCR, 60 Vbeta and 13 Jbeta primers were used. Using immunoSEQ multiplex PCR, the repertoire was profiled, and TCRdb retains in-frame clones only, with some absent. This sample has 150,000 to 200,000 clones, with roughly four fifths found just once. This TCR came from a man aged 45 to 65 in good health and CMV-seropositive. What was sequenced was PBMCs. The chain is built from TRBV18 and TRBJ2-1; unclear D gene. The CDR3 reads CASSPLDSYNEQFF. The CDR3 DNA reads TGTGCCAGCTCACCTCTAGACTCGTACAATGAGCAGTTCTTC. Full variable domain (outside the CDR3, taken from reference TRBV18 and TRBJ2-1): NAGVMQNPRHLVRRRGQEARLRCSPMKGHSHVYWYRQLPEEGLKFMVYLQKENIIDESGMPKERFSAEFPKEGPSILRIQQVVRGDSAAYFCASSPLDSYNEQFFGPGTRLTVL.